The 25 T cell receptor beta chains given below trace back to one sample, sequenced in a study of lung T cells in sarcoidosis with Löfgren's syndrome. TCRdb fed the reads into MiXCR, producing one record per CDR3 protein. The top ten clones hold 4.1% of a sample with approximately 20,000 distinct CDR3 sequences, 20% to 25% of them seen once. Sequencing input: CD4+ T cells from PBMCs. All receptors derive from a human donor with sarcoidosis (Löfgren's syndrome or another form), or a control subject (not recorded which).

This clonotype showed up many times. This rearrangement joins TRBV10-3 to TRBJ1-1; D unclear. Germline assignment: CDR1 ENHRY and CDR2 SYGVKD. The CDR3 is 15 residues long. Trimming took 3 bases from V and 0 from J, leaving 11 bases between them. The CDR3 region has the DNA TGTGCCATCAGTGAATTTGAATACATGAACACTGAAGCTTTCTTT. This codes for CAISEFEYMNTEAFF.

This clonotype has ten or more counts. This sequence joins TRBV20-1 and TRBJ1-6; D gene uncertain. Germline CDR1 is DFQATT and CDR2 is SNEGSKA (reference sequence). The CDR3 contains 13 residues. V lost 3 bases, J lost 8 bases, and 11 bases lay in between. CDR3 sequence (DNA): TGCAGTGCTAGTCAACGGGGATATTCACCCCTCCACTTT. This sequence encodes CSASQRGYSPLHF.

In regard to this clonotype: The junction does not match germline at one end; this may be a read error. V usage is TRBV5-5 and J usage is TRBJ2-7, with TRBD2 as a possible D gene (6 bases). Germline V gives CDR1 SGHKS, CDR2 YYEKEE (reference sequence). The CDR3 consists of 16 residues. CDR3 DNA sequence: TGTGCCAGCAGCTTGGCGGCCGGGACTCTTTCCTCCGAGCAGTACTTC. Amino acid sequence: CASSLAAGTLSSEQYF.

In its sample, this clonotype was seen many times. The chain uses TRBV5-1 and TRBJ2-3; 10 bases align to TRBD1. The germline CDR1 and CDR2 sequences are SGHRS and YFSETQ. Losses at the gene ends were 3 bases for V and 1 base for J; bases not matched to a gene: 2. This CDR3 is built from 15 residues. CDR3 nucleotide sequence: TGCGCCAGCAGCTCCGGGACAGGGGGCACAGATACGCAGTATTTT. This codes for CASSSGTGGTDTQYF.

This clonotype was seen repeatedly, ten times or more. Written as DNA, the CDR3 is TGTGCCAGCAGCTTATGGGTGGGGGGGGAAGCCACCTATGAAGCTTTCTTT. Protein sequence: CASSLWVGGEATYEAFF. The V call is TRBV11-2, the J call TRBJ1-1; D is perhaps TRBD1 (5 bases). This CDR3 region has 17 residues. Germline CDR1 SGHAT, CDR2 FQNNGV. Trimming removed 2 bases from V and 7 bases from J, with 23 bases in between.

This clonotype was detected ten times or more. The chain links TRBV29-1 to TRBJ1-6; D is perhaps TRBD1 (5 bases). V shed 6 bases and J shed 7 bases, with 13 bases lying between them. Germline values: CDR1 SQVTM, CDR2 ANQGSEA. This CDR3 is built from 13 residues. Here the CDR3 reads CSVGLGRNSPLHF. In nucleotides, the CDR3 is TGCAGCGTCGGGCTGGGGCGGAATTCACCCCTCCACTTT.

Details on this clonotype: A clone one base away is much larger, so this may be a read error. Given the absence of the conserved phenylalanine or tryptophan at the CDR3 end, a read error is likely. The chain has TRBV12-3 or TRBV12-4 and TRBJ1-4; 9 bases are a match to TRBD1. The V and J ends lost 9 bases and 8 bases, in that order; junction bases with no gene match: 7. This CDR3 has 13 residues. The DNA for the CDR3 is TGTGCCAGTCAACAGGGGGCGGGAGAAAAACTGTTTTCT. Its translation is CASQQGAGEKLFS.

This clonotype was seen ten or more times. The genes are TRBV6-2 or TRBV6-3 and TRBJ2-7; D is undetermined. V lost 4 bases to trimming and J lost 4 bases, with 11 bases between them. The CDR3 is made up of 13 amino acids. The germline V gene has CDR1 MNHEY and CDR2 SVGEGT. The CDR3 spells CASSLGWAYEQYF. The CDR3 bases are TGTGCCAGCAGTTTGGGTTGGGCGTACGAGCAGTACTTC.

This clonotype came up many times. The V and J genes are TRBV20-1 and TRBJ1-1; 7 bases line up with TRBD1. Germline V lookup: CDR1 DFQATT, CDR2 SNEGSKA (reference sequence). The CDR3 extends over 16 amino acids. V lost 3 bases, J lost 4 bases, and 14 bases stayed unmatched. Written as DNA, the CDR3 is TGCAGTGCTAGCCAATTGGGACAGTTAATTCGCACTGAAGCTTTCTTT. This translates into CSASQLGQLIRTEAFF.

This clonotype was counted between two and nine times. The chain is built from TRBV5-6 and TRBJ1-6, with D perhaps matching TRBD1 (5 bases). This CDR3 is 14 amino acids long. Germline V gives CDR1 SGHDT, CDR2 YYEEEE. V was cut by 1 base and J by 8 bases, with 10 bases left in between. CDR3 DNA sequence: TGTGCCAGCAGCTTGAAGGGGATTTATTCACCCCTCCACTTT. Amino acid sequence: CASSLKGIYSPLHF.

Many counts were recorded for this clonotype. CDR3 DNA: TGTGCCAGCAGTTCACTAGCGGGAGGGCCCTACAATGAGCAGTTCTTC. Translated, it gives CASSSLAGGPYNEQFF. This rearrangement joins TRBV28 to TRBJ2-1, with 13 bases that match TRBD2. Germline CDR1 reads MDHEN; CDR2 reads SYDVKM. V lost 4 bases and J lost 2; bases outside the gene matches: 2. The CDR3 totals 16 residues.

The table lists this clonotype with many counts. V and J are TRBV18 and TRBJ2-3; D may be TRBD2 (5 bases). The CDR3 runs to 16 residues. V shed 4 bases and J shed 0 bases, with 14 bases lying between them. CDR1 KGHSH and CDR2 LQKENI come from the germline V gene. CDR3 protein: CASSRPGERSTDTQYF. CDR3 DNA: TGTGCCAGCTCACGCCCCGGGGAGCGGAGCACAGATACGCAGTATTTT.

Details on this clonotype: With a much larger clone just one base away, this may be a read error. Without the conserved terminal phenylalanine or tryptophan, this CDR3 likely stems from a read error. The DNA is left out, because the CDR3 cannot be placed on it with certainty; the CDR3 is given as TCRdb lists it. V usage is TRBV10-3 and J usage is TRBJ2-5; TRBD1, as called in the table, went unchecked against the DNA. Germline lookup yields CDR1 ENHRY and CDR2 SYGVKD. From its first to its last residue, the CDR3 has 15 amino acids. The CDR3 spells CAISTSGTAQETRYV.

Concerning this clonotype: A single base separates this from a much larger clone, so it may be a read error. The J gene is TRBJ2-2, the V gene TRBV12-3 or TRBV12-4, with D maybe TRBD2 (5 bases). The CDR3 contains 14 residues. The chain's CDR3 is CASSLSSPTGEPFF. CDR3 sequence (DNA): TGTGCCAGCAGTTTATCTTCCCCGACCGGGGAGCCGTTTTTT.

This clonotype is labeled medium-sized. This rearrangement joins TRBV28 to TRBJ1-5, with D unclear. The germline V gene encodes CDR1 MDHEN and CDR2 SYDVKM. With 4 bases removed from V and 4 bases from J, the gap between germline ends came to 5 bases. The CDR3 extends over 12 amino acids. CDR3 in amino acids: CASSYGNQPQHF. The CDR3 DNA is TGTGCCAGCAGTTACGGGAATCAGCCCCAGCATTTT.

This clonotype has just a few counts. Written as DNA, the CDR3 is TGTGCCATCAGTACGACAGGGTTGGATGGCTACACCTTC. Translation gives CAISTTGLDGYTF. The V and J genes are TRBV10-3 and TRBJ1-2, with 7 bases aligning to TRBD1. Germline-derived CDR1 and CDR2 are ENHRY and SYGVKD. V lost 5 bases and J lost 6; bases outside the gene matches: 6. The CDR3 is made up of 13 amino acids.

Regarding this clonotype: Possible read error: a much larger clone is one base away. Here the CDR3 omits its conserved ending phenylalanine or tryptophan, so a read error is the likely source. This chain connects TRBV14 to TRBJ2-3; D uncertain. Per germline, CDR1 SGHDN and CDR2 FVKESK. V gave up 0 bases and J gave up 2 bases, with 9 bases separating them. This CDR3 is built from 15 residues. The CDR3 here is CASSQDRQNTDTQYS. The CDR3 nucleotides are TGTGCCAGCAGCCAAGATCGCCAGAACACAGATACGCAGTATTCT.

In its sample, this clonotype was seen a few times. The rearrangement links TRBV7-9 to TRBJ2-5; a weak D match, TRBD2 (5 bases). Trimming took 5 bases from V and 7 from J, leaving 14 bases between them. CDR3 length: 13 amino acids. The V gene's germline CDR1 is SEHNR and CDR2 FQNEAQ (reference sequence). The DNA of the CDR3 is TGTGCCAGCAGCCAGGCAACTAGAAGGACCCAGTACTTC. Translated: CASSQATRRTQYF.

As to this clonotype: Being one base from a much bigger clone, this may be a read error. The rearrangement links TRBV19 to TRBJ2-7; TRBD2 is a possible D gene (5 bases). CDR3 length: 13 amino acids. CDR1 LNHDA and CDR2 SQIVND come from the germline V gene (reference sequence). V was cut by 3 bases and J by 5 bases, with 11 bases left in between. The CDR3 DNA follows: TGTGCCAGTAGTATCCGGGGATCCCACGAGCAGTACTTC. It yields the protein CASSIRGSHEQYF.

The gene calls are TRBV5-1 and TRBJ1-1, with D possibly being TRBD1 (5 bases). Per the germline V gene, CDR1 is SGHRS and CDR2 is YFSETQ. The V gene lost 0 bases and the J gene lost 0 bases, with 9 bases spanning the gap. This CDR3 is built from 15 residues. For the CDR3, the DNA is TGCGCCAGCAGCTTGGTTCGGGGCATGAACACTGAAGCTTTCTTT. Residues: CASSLVRGMNTEAFF.

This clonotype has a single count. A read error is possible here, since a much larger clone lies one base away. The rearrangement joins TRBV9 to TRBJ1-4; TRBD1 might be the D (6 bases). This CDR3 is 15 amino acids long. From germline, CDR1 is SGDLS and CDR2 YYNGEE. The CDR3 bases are TGTGCCAGCAGTCACAAGGGGGATACTAATGAAAAAATGTTTTTT. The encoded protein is CASSHKGDTNEKMFF.

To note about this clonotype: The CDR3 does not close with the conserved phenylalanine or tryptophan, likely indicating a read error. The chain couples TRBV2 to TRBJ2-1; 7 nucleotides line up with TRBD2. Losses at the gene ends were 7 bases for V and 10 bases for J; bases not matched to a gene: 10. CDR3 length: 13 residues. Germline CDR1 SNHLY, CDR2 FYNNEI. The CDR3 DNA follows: TGTGCCAGCAAAGACACACGAGCGGGAGAGCAGTTCCTC. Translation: CASKDTRAGEQFL.

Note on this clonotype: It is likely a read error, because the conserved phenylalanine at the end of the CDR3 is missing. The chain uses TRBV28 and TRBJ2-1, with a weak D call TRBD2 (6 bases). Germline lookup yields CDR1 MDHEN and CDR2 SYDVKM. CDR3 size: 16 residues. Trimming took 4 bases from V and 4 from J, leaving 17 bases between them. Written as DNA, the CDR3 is TGTGCCAGCAGTTCCCTCCTAGCGCTTCGATACAATGAGCAGTTCCTC. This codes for CASSSLLALRYNEQFL.

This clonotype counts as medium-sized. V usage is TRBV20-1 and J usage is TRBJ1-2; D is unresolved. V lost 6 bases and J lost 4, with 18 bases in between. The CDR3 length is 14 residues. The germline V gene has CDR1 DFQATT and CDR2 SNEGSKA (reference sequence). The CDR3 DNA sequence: TGCAGTGCCTCAAAGGGCAGCCACATCTATGGCTACACCTTC. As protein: CSASKGSHIYGYTF.

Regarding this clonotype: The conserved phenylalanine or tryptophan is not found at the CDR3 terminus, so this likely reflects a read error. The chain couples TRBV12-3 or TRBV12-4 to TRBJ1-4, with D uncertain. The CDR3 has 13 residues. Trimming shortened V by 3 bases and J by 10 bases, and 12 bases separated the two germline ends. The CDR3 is CASSLGYGGKLFL. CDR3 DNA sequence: TGTGCCAGCAGTTTGGGGTACGGTGGAAAACTGTTTCTT.